This TCR beta chain was observed in a study of cytomegalovirus exposure and HLA in healthy donors. The PCR contained 60 Vbeta and 13 Jbeta primers. Clones were read by immunoSEQ multiplex PCR, and TCRdb kept only the in-frame ones, dropping some. The sample lists about 140,000 clones; 75% to 85% were seen once. Trimming removed 5 bases at V and 7 bases at J, with 11 bases between. Germline CDR1 is MNHNY and CDR2 is SVGAGI (reference sequence). The CDR3 has 13 residues. This clone appeared a few times. The antigen is undetermined. Study observations and caveats: Relative to equally common others, HLA-associated TCR beta chains showed greater clonal expansion in a later analysis. Accurate prediction of HLA-A and HLA-B alleles (for most subjects) was reportedly achieved from TCR beta sequences.

The chain uses TRBV6-6 and TRBJ2-2, with D maybe TRBD2 (5 bases). The sample consisted of PBMCs. The TCR sequence derives from a male donor in good health and CMV-seronegative. DNA of the CDR3: TGTGCCAGCAGTCCCGGGGATGGCGGGGAGCTGTTTTTT. Translated, it gives CASSPGDGGELFF.